Described below is a single T cell receptor beta chain sequence and its context. Trimming took off 9 bases at V and 5 bases at J, with 13 bases between the two ends. Germline CDR1 LGHNA, CDR2 YNFKEQ. There are 13 residues in the CDR3. The data derive from a study of identical twins. Template switching, a step in the protocol, added a universal primer site, and cDNA carried unique molecular identifiers. TCRdb redid the calling of the 5' RACE reads with MiXCR, one entry per CDR3 protein. Counted here are hundreds of thousands of distinct CDR3 sequences, 8.6% occurring once; the ten biggest clones make up 0.98%. These data are also associated with another study on yellow fever vaccine responses in identical twins.

The chain joins TRBV4-2 to TRBJ2-2; unclear D gene. Sequenced input: PBMCs. The source of this sequence is a young woman in good health. In DNA form, the CDR3 reads TGTGCCAGGGGCTTTGGGGATACCGGGGAGCTGTTTTTT. This gives the protein CARGFGDTGELFF.